This T cell receptor beta chain was retrieved from a study of OX40 agonist ivuxolimab in advanced cancers. Study background: Partial responses were achieved by three patients, one with hepatocellular carcinoma and two with cutaneous melanoma.

The protocol was immunoSEQ multiplex PCR, while the TCRdb copy is restricted to in-frame clones and leaves out a portion. The table shows roughly 76,000 clones, with 85% occurring only once. The CDR3 length is 15 residues. Trimming shortened V by 5 bases and J by 0 bases, and 13 bases separated the two germline ends. Per the germline V gene, CDR1 is LNHDA and CDR2 is SQIVND (reference sequence). The clonotype originates from an adult with an advanced solid tumor such as melanoma, head and neck, liver or kidney cancer. The source was CD4+ or CD8+ T cells sorted from blood, collected in a trial of the OX40 agonist ivuxolimab. The rearrangement links TRBV19 to TRBJ1-1; D might be TRBD1 (6 bases). The CDR3 loop reads CASSPVQGMNTEAFF. The CDR3 nucleotides read TGTGCCAGTAGTCCCGTCCAGGGGATGAACACTGAAGCTTTCTTT.